Presented here are 30 T cell receptor beta chains from one specimen sequenced in a study of PD-L1 blockade in urothelial cancer. Assay used: immunoSEQ multiplex PCR; TCRdb lists only in-frame clones, some missing. The profile shows about 50,000 clones, 85% to 90% of them singletons. Indicated time point: peripheral blood 6 weeks after treatment start. The sequences come from PBMCs, collected around atezolizumab (anti-PD-L1) treatment. The receptor source for this set is a man aged 55-75 years with urothelial cancer.

The chain is built from TRBV11-3 and TRBJ2-3; a weak D match, TRBD2 (5 bases). The CDR3 is 15 amino acids. Trimming took off 4 bases at V and 0 bases at J, with 11 bases between the two ends. Germline V gene data show CDR1 as SGHNT and CDR2 as YENEEA. CDR3 nucleotides: TGTGCCAGCAGCTCCACAGCGGTTAGCACAGATACGCAGTATTTT. It translates to CASSSTAVSTDTQYF.

The chain carries TRBV5-1 and TRBJ1-1; no definite D call. The V and J ends lost 4 bases and 4 bases respectively, with 11 bases between them. Germline CDR1 is SGHRS and CDR2 is YFSETQ. This CDR3 is built from 13 residues. The DNA for the CDR3 is TGCGCCAGCAGCCCTTCTTTTCGCACTGAAGCTTTCTTT. It codes for CASSPSFRTEAFF. Variable domain in full (rest from reference TRBV5-1 and TRBJ1-1): KAGVTQTPRYLIKTRGQQVTLSCSPISGHRSVSWYQQTPGQGLQFLFEYFSETQRNKGNFPGRFSGRQFSNSRSEMNVSTLELGDSALYLCASSPSFRTEAFFGQGTRLTVV.

In DNA, the CDR3 is TGTGCCTCCCGCAGGGATAGGGACGAGCAGTACTTC. It is translated as CASRRDRDEQYF. The rearrangement links TRBV18 to TRBJ2-7; D is perhaps TRBD1 (5 bases). Germline V CDR1 and CDR2: KGHSH, LQKENI. With 11 bases removed from V and 5 bases from J, the gap between germline ends came to 16 bases. The CDR3 has 12 amino acids.

This clone appeared a single time. The V and J genes are TRBV7-2 and TRBJ1-2, with D maybe TRBD1 (6 bases). This CDR3 is built from 15 residues. V was cut by 6 bases and J by 4 bases, with 18 bases left in between. Germline CDR1 SGHTA, CDR2 FQGNSA. The CDR3 coding sequence is TGTGCCAGCAGGGCACCTACAGGGTACAGCTATGGCTACACCTTC. It translates to CASRAPTGYSYGYTF.

J is TRBJ2-2 and V is TRBV25-1; TRBD2 agrees at 8 bases. The CDR3 contains 15 residues. V shed 4 bases and J 6 bases; nucleotides not matched to a gene: 7. Germline V lookup: CDR1 MGHDK, CDR2 SYGVNS. CDR3 sequence: CASSGGLAGSGELFF. For the CDR3, the DNA is TGTGCCAGCAGTGGAGGACTAGCCGGCTCCGGGGAGCTGTTTTTT.

The chain has TRBV19 and TRBJ1-5; tentatively, D is TRBD1 (5 bases). The CDR3 is made up of 14 amino acids. CDR1 is LNHDA and CDR2 is SQIVND in the germline V gene (reference sequence). V was shortened by 7 bases and J by 2 bases, with 12 bases between the two germline ends. The CDR3 DNA reads as TGTGCCAGTAAAGTAGGGGCAGGCAATCAGCCCCAGCATTTT. This sequence encodes CASKVGAGNQPQHF. Using reference TRBV19 and TRBJ1-5 for the parts outside the CDR3, the full variable domain is DGGITQSPKYLFRKEGQNVTLSCEQNLNHDAMYWYRQDPGQGLRLIYYSQIVNDFQKGDIAEGYSVSREKKESFPLTVTSAQKNPTAFYLCASKVGAGNQPQHFGDGTRLSIL.

The genes are TRBV5-4 and TRBJ2-1, with 9 positions matching TRBD1. CDR3 length: 13 amino acids. In germline, CDR1 is SGHNT, CDR2 YYREEE (reference sequence). J lost 8 bases, V lost 4 bases, and 4 bases had no gene match. DNA of the CDR3: TGTGCCAGCAGCGCCCGGACAGGGGATGAGCAGTTCTTC. The encoded protein is CASSARTGDEQFF.

The V gene is TRBV6-1, the J gene TRBJ1-5, with TRBD1 matching 9 bases. V was pared by 10 bases and J by 3 bases, with 10 bases of the junction left unmatched. Germline V gene data show CDR1 as MNHNS and CDR2 as SASEGT. The CDR3 totals 15 residues. DNA for the CDR3: TGTGCCATCTGGGGGAGACAGGGGGTCAATCAGCCCCAGCATTTT. Its translation: CAIWGRQGVNQPQHF.

In this sample, this clone turned up a few times. This chain joins TRBV12-5 and TRBJ2-2, with a weak D call TRBD1 (5 bases). This CDR3 region has 14 residues. CDR1 LGHNT and CDR2 FRNRAP come from the germline V gene. The V end was cut by 7 bases, the J end by 2 bases, with 11 bases between. CDR3 nucleotides: TGTGCTAGTGCCAGGGCTCGAAACACCGGGGAGCTGTTTTTT. This gives the protein CASARARNTGELFF.

This rearrangement joins TRBV5-1 to TRBJ2-1, with D possibly matching TRBD1 (5 bases). The CDR3 runs 13 residues. The V gene lost 5 bases and the J gene lost 9 bases, with 15 bases spanning the gap. Germline V gives CDR1 SGHRS, CDR2 YFSETQ. The CDR3 DNA reads TGCGCCAGCAGTGGCGCAGGGATGGGTGAGCAGTTCTTC. Translated, it gives CASSGAGMGEQFF.

This chain connects TRBV5-6 to TRBJ2-7; perhaps TRBD2 as D (7 bases). The V end lost 4 bases, the J end lost 3 bases, and 20 bases lay between the germline ends. The V gene's germline CDR1 is SGHDT and CDR2 YYEEEE. The CDR3 spans 16 residues. The CDR3 DNA reads TGTGCCAGCAGCCGGGGTGGAGCAGGGGACTACTACGAGCAGTACTTC. Encoded protein: CASSRGGAGDYYEQYF.

V usage is TRBV6-5 and J usage is TRBJ2-3; 7 nucleotides agree with TRBD2. The CDR3 extends over 13 amino acids. CDR1 MNHEY and CDR2 SVGAGI come from the germline V gene. Losses at the gene ends were 9 bases for V and 3 bases for J; bases not matched to a gene: 6. The CDR3 bases are TGTGCCAGTCACAGCGGGGTAACAGATACGCAGTATTTT. It specifies CASHSGVTDTQYF.

The count of this clone is one. This chain connects TRBV7-2 to TRBJ2-5; 7 bases fit TRBD2. V shed 4 bases and J 4 bases; nucleotides not matched to a gene: 9. The CDR3 totals 15 residues. The V gene's germline CDR1 is SGHTA and CDR2 FQGNSA. The chain's CDR3 is CASSWQAGEGETQYF. CDR3 coding DNA: TGTGCCAGCAGCTGGCAGGCGGGAGAGGGAGAGACCCAGTACTTC. Using reference TRBV7-2 and TRBJ2-5 for the parts outside the CDR3, the full variable domain is GAGVSQSPSNKVTEKGKDVELRCDPISGHTALYWYRQSLGQGLEFLIYFQGNSAPDKSGLPSDRFSAERTGGSVSTLTIQRTQQEDSAVYLCASSWQAGEGETQYFGPGTRLLVL.

The chain links TRBV6-5 to TRBJ1-1; TRBD1 is a possible D gene (6 bases). The CDR3 runs to 14 residues. The germline V gene encodes CDR1 MNHEY and CDR2 SVGAGI. V was pared by 6 bases and J by 3 bases, with 14 bases between. CDR3 residues: CASRNRVGDTEAFF. CDR3 DNA: TGTGCCAGCAGGAACAGGGTCGGGGACACTGAAGCTTTCTTT.

The chain uses TRBV7-6 and TRBJ2-4; 11 nucleotides match TRBD2. Trimming at V came to 5 bases and at J to 6 bases, leaving 9 bases not matched to a gene. The CDR3 totals 16 residues. CDR1 SGHVS and CDR2 FNYEAQ come from the germline V gene. CDR3 region: CASSRTSGPPGNIQYF. The CDR3 coding sequence is TGTGCCAGCAGCAGGACTAGCGGGCCCCCCGGAAACATTCAGTACTTC.

This sequence joins TRBV9 and TRBJ2-3, with D maybe TRBD2 (6 bases). The V gene lost 3 bases and the J gene lost 0 bases, with 11 bases spanning the gap. Germline-derived CDR1 and CDR2 are SGDLS and YYNGEE. This CDR3 is built from 15 residues. The CDR3 sequence is CASSASASSTDTQYF. Here the CDR3 DNA reads TGTGCCAGCAGCGCTAGCGCCTCTAGCACAGATACGCAGTATTTT. The full variable domain, with the rest looked up from reference TRBV9 and TRBJ2-3, is DSGVTQTPKHLITATGQRVTLRCSPRSGDLSVYWYQQSLDQGLQFLIQYYNGEERAKGNILERFSAQQFPDLHSELNLSSLELGDSALYFCASSASASSTDTQYFGPGTRLTVL.

The rearrangement joins TRBV29-1 to TRBJ2-7, with D uncertain. Germline loops: CDR1 SQVTM, CDR2 ANQGSEA. The V end lost 7 bases, the J end lost 0 bases, and 7 bases lay between the germline ends. CDR3 length: 11 amino acids. CDR3 sequence: CSATNSYEQYF. CDR3 nucleotide sequence: TGCAGCGCTACTAACTCCTACGAGCAGTACTTC.

The chain couples TRBV9 to TRBJ2-5; D possibly corresponds to TRBD2 (7 bases). CDR3 length equals 13 residues. CDR1 SGDLS and CDR2 YYNGEE come from the germline V gene. The V end lost 0 bases, the J end lost 6 bases, and 9 bases lay between the germline ends. This CDR3 reads CASSVGGGQTQYF. Here the CDR3 DNA reads TGTGCCAGCAGCGTAGGCGGGGGCCAGACCCAGTACTTC.

J is TRBJ2-1 and V is TRBV28; 8 bases map to TRBD2. The CDR3 consists of 12 residues. The J segment lost 8 bases and the V segment lost 6 bases, leaving 3 bases of the junction unmatched. Looked up from germline, CDR1 is MDHEN and CDR2 is SYDVKM. The CDR3 sequence is CASRLAGDEQFF. The CDR3 nucleotides read TGTGCCAGCAGGCTAGCGGGCGATGAGCAGTTCTTC.

V gene TRBV15 combines with J gene TRBJ2-7, with D perhaps TRBD1 (6 bases). V was shortened by 2 bases and J by 13 bases, with 15 bases between the two germline ends. CDR1 is LNHNV and CDR2 is YYDKDF in the germline V gene (reference sequence). The CDR3 is made up of 12 amino acids. CDR3 sequence reads: CATSRSTRDIYF. Here the CDR3 DNA reads TGTGCCACCAGCAGAAGTACTCGGGACATCTACTTC.

V and J are TRBV27 and TRBJ1-3; D gene unclear. With 2 bases removed from V and 3 bases from J, the gap between germline ends came to 11 bases. The germline V gene encodes CDR1 MNHEY and CDR2 SMNVEV (reference sequence). The length of the CDR3 is 15 residues. The CDR3 here is CASSLTGRSGNTIYF. CDR3 nucleotide sequence: TGTGCCAGCAGTTTAACGGGGAGGAGTGGAAACACCATATATTTT.

This chain joins TRBV10-1 and TRBJ2-5; D possibly corresponds to TRBD2 (6 bases). CDR3 length equals 13 residues. The germline V gene has CDR1 WNHNN and CDR2 SYGVQD (reference sequence). The V end was cut by 6 bases, the J end by 3 bases, with 11 bases between. CDR3 loop: CASRTGLKETQYF. The CDR3 nucleotides are TGCGCCAGCAGGACGGGACTCAAAGAGACCCAGTACTTC.

The V call is TRBV30, the J call TRBJ1-5, with TRBD1 matching 7 bases. Germline CDR1 GTSNPN, CDR2 SVGIG (reference sequence). V was pared by 1 base and J by 8 bases, with 2 bases of the junction left unmatched. The CDR3 contains 12 residues. CDR3 region: CAWSAGTEPQHF. CDR3 sequence (DNA): TGTGCCTGGAGTGCCGGGACAGAGCCCCAGCATTTT.

The V gene is TRBV7-9, the J gene TRBJ1-2, with 11 nucleotides matching TRBD1. Looked up from germline, CDR1 is SEHNR and CDR2 is FQNEAQ (reference sequence). V lost 3 bases and J lost 8; bases outside the gene matches: 14. CDR3 size: 17 residues. CDR3 amino acids: CASSFPWTGGSLGGYTF. In nucleotides, the CDR3 is TGTGCCAGCAGCTTCCCGTGGACAGGGGGCTCTCTCGGGGGCTACACCTTC.

The rearrangement links TRBV7-7 to TRBJ1-1; no definite D call. This CDR3 region has 11 residues. Per the germline V gene, CDR1 is SSHAT and CDR2 is FNYEAQ (reference sequence). For the CDR3, the DNA is TGTGCTCATTGGGCAAACACTGAAGCTTTCTTT. This codes for CAHWANTEAFF.

The chain employs TRBV2 and TRBJ1-5; D ambiguous. Trimming shortened V by 3 bases and J by 3 bases, and 6 bases separated the two germline ends. The CDR3 extends over 13 amino acids. Germline V gene data show CDR1 as SNHLY and CDR2 as FYNNEI. The CDR3 region is CASSEFLNQPQHF. CDR3 sequence (DNA): TGTGCCAGCAGTGAGTTCCTCAATCAGCCCCAGCATTTT.

This rearrangement joins TRBV29-1 to TRBJ2-7; D is unclear. Trimming left V 6 bases short and J 0 bases short, with 9 bases between. The CDR3 runs 12 residues. Per the germline V gene, CDR1 is SQVTM and CDR2 is ANQGSEA. CDR3 DNA sequence: TGCAGCGTCAGACTGAGCTCCTACGAGCAGTACTTC. It encodes CSVRLSSYEQYF.

The rearrangement uses TRBV7-2 and TRBJ2-5, with 7 bases aligning to TRBD1. Germline V gives CDR1 SGHTA, CDR2 FQGNSA. This CDR3 spans 16 amino acids. Trimming took 5 bases from V and 1 from J; bases not matched to a gene: 10. The chain's CDR3 is CASSRQGRVPQETQYF. As DNA, the CDR3 is TGTGCCAGCAGCAGACAGGGTAGAGTCCCCCAAGAGACCCAGTACTTC.

The table lists this clone with a count of one. The V call is TRBV18, the J call TRBJ2-7; D remains unclear. The CDR3 has 14 amino acids. The germline gives CDR1 KGHSH, CDR2 LQKENI. The ends were cut back, 0 bases at V and 3 bases at J, with 9 bases in the middle. The CDR3 sequence: CASSPPTTLYEQYF. CDR3 bases: TGTGCCAGCTCACCACCCACGACACTCTACGAGCAGTACTTC.

The CDR3 sequence: CASSFGDSDTQYF. In nucleotides, the CDR3 is TGTGCCAGCAGTTTCGGAGATTCAGATACGCAGTATTTT. The V gene is TRBV28, the J gene TRBJ2-3; D gene unclear. The CDR3 length is 13 residues. Per germline, CDR1 MDHEN and CDR2 SYDVKM. Trimming pared 3 bases from V and 4 bases from J, leaving 8 bases between.